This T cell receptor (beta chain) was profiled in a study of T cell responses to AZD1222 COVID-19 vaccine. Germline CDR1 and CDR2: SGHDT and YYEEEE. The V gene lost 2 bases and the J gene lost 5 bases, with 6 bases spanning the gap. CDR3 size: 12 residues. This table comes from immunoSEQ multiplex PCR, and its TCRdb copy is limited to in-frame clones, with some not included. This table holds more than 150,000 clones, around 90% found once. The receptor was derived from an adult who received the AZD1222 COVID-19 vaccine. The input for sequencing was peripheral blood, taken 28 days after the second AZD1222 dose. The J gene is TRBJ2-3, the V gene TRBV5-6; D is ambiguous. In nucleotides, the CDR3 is TGTGCCAGCAGCTTAACTGAAGATACGCAGTATTTT. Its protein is CASSLTEDTQYF.